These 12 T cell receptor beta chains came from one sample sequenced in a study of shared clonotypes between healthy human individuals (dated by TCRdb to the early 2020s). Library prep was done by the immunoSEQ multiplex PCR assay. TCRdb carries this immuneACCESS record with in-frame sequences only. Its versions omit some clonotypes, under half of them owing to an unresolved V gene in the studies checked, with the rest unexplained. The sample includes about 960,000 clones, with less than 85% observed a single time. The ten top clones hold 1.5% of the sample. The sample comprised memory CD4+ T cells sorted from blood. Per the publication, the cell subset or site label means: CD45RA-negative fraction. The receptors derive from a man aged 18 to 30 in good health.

CDR3 DNA sequence: TGTGCCAGTTTTGGAGCAGAGAATTCACCCCTCCACTTT. As protein: CASFGAENSPLHF. V is TRBV25-1 and J is TRBJ1-6; no definite D call. The V and J ends lost 9 bases and 7 bases respectively, with 13 bases between them. The CDR3 extends over 13 amino acids. Germline V gene data show CDR1 as MGHDK and CDR2 as SYGVNS.

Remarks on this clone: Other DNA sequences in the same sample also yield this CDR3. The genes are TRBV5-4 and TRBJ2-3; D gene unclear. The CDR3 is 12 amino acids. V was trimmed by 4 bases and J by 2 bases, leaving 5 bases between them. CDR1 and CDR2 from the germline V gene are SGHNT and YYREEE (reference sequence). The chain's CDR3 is CASSRDTDTQYF. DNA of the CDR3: TGTGCCAGCAGCCGTGACACAGATACGCAGTATTTT. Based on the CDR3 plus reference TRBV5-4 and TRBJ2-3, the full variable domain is ETGVTQSPTHLIKTRGQQVTLRCSSQSGHNTVSWYQQALGQGPQFIFQYYREEENGRGNFPPRFSGLQFPNYSSELNVNALELDDSALYLCASSRDTDTQYFGPGTRLTVL.

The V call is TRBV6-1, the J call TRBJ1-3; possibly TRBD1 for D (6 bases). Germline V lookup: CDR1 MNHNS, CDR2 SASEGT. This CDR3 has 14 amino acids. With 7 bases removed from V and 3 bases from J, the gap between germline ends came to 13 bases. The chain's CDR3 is CASTLGGGGNTIYF. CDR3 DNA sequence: TGTGCCAGCACCCTAGGGGGAGGTGGAAACACCATATATTTT.

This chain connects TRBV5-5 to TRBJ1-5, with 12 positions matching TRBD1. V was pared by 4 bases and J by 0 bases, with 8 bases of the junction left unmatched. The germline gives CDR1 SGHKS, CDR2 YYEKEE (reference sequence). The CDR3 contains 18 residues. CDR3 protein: CASSPHPGQGASNQPQHF. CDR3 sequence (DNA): TGTGCCAGCAGCCCCCACCCGGGACAGGGGGCTAGCAATCAGCCCCAGCATTTT.

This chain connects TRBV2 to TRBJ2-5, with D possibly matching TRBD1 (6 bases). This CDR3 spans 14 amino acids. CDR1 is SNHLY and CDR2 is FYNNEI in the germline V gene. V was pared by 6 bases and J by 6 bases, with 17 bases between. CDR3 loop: CASRTIGQSQTQYF. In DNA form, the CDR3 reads TGTGCCAGCAGGACCATAGGACAGAGCCAGACCCAGTACTTC.

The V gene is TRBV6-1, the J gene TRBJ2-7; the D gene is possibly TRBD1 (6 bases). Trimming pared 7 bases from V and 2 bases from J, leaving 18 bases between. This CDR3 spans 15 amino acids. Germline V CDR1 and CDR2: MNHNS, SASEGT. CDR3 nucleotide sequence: TGTGCCAGCACTATACAGGGTTCTGGGGCCTACGAGCAGTACTTC. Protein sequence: CASTIQGSGAYEQYF.

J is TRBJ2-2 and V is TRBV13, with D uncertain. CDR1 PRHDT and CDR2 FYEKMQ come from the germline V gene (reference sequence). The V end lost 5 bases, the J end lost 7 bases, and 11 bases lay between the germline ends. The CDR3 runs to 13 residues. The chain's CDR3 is CASSPRMGGELFF. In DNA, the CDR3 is TGTGCCAGCAGCCCGAGAATGGGCGGGGAGCTGTTTTTT.

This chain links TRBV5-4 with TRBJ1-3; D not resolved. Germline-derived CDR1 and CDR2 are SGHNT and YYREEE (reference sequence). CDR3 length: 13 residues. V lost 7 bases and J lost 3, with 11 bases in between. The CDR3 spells CASYSWSGNTIYF. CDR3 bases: TGTGCCAGCTACTCATGGAGTGGAAACACCATATATTTT.

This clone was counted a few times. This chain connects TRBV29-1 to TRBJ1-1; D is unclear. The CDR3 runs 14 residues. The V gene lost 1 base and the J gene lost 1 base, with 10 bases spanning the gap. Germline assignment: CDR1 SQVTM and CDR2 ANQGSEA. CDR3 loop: CSVEGRPRNTEAFF. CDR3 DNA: TGCAGCGTTGAAGGTCGACCCCGGAACACTGAAGCTTTCTTT.

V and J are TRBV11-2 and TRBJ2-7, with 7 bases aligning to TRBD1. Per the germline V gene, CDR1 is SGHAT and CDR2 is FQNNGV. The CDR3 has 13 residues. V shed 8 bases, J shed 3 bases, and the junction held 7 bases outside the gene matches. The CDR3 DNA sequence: TGTGCCAGCGCCGTGGGACAGATCTACGAGCAGTACTTC. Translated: CASAVGQIYEQYF. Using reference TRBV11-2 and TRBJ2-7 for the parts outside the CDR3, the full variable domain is EAGVAQSPRYKIIEKRQSVAFWCNPISGHATLYWYQQILGQGPKLLIQFQNNGVVDDSQLPKDRFSAERLKGVDSTLKIQPAKLEDSAVYLCASAVGQIYEQYFGPGTRLTVT.

The DNA of the CDR3 is TGTGCCGCCTACCAGGGAGACATCCCACCCCTCCACTTT. This codes for CAAYQGDIPPLHF. This chain links TRBV6-1 with TRBJ1-6, with TRBD1 as a possible D gene (5 bases). CDR3 length equals 13 residues. Trimming pared 11 bases from V and 11 bases from J, leaving 19 bases between. Per the germline V gene, CDR1 is MNHNS and CDR2 is SASEGT.

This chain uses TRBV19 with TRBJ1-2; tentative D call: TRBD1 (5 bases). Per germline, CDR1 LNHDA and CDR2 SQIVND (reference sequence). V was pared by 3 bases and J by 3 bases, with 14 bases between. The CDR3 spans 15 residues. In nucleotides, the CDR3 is TGTGCCAGTAGTATGGGAACCCAGGGCCACTATGGCTACACCTTC. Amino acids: CASSMGTQGHYGYTF.